The 22 T cell receptor beta chains reported below all come from one sample, sequenced in a study of cytomegalovirus exposure and HLA in healthy donors. 60 Vbeta and 13 Jbeta primers were used in PCR. Only in-frame clones appear in the TCRdb table, and some are missing; sequencing was by immunoSEQ multiplex PCR. The sample holds approximately 100,000 clones, about 80% seen once. Material for sequencing was PBMCs. These receptors were collected from a man aged 50-59 years in good health and CMV-seropositive.

This clone has just one count. This sequence joins TRBV15 and TRBJ1-2, with D tentatively TRBD1 (6 bases). Trimming took off 0 bases at V and 5 bases at J, with 13 bases between the two ends. The CDR3 is made up of 15 amino acids. The germline CDR1 and CDR2 sequences are LNHNV and YYDKDF (reference sequence). The CDR3 region is CATSRDRGARYGYTF. Written as DNA, the CDR3 is TGTGCCACCAGCAGAGATCGGGGGGCAAGGTATGGCTACACCTTC.

V usage is TRBV21-1 and J usage is TRBJ1-1; the D call TRBD1 from the table was never checked on the DNA. TRBV21-1 is shown as a pseudogene. This CDR3 is 16 amino acids long. The chain's CDR3 is CLTLKKGAPRGTEAFF. CDR3 bases: TGTCTCACCTTAAAAAAGGGGGCGCCCCGGGGGACTGAAGCTTTCTTT.

The chain carries TRBV28 and TRBJ1-3; D possibly corresponds to TRBD1 (6 bases). The V gene's germline CDR1 is MDHEN and CDR2 SYDVKM. CDR3 length: 17 amino acids. Deletions cut 5 bases from V and 5 bases from J, with 22 bases between. The CDR3 protein is CASSPNRASLIRNTIYF. Written as DNA, the CDR3 is TGTGCCAGCAGTCCAAACAGGGCATCCTTAATAAGAAACACCATATATTTT.

The chain employs TRBV9 and TRBJ2-5, with a tentative D call TRBD1 (5 bases). Trimming stripped 2 bases from V and 3 bases from J, with 8 bases between. This CDR3 is 13 amino acids long. Germline V gives CDR1 SGDLS, CDR2 YYNGEE. The CDR3 DNA reads TGTGCCAGCAGCGTCGGCAGGGAAGAGACCCAGTACTTC. This gives the protein CASSVGREETQYF. Full variable domain (remainder filled in from reference TRBV9 and TRBJ2-5): DSGVTQTPKHLITATGQRVTLRCSPRSGDLSVYWYQQSLDQGLQFLIQYYNGEERAKGNILERFSAQQFPDLHSELNLSSLELGDSALYFCASSVGREETQYFGPGTRLLVL.

This chain uses TRBV18 with TRBJ2-5; 10 bases match TRBD2. The J call may be mistaken, given a closer DNA end match to TRBJ2-7. CDR1 is KGHSH, CDR2 LQKENI, per germline. CDR3 length equals 17 residues. The CDR3 loop reads CASSRSSGLAGEGEQYF. The CDR3 nucleotides read TGTGCCAGCTCACGATCTTCTGGCCTAGCGGGAGAAGGCGAGCAGTACTTC.

The chain links TRBV4-1 to TRBJ1-5, with 9 positions matching TRBD1. V lost 1 base to trimming and J lost 3 bases; unmatched junction nucleotides: 1. Per the germline V gene, CDR1 is MGHRA and CDR2 is YSYEKL. CDR3 length equals 15 residues. Written as DNA, the CDR3 is TGCGCCAGCAGCCAAGGGACAGGGGCCAATCAGCCCCAGCATTTT. It specifies CASSQGTGANQPQHF.

This chain joins TRBV29-1 and TRBJ2-5; tentatively, D is TRBD1 (6 bases). The V gene's germline CDR1 is SQVTM and CDR2 ANQGSEA. This CDR3 spans 13 amino acids. V lost 1 base to trimming and J lost 1 base, with 7 bases between them. Written as DNA, the CDR3 is TGCAGCGTTGAAGGACAGGTCCAAGAGACCCAGTACTTC. Translating gives CSVEGQVQETQYF.

The CDR3 loop is CANTVNQPQHF. The CDR3 nucleotides are TGTGCCAACACAGTCAATCAGCCCCAGCATTTT. The chain employs TRBV6-6 and TRBJ1-5; D gene uncertain. Trimming removed 10 bases from V and 3 bases from J, with 7 bases in between. The CDR3 is 11 amino acids. In germline, CDR1 is MNHNY, CDR2 SVGAGI (reference sequence).

The V gene is TRBV4-1, the J gene TRBJ2-5, with 9 bases fitting TRBD1. The junction had 16 bases not matched to a gene; V was cut back by 6 bases and J by 5 bases. This CDR3 contains 17 residues. From germline, CDR1 is MGHRA and CDR2 YSYEKL. CDR3: CASSPSRDREGRETQYF. CDR3 DNA sequence: TGCGCCAGCAGTCCCTCGCGGGACAGGGAGGGGAGGGAGACCCAGTACTTC.

There are a few counts of this clone. This chain connects TRBV9 to TRBJ2-7; D is perhaps TRBD1 (5 bases). Trimming pared 1 base from V and 6 bases from J, leaving 5 bases between. This CDR3 contains 11 residues. Looked up from germline, CDR1 is SGDLS and CDR2 is YYNGEE. In nucleotides, the CDR3 is TGTGCCAGCAGCGTAAGGGGCGAGCAGTACTTC. Its protein is CASSVRGEQYF.

This sequence joins TRBV19 and TRBJ2-1; 7 bases fit TRBD2. Trimming cost V 4 bases and J 5 bases; bases outside gene matches: 5. The CDR3 loop spans 14 amino acids. Germline lookup yields CDR1 LNHDA and CDR2 SQIVND (reference sequence). The CDR3 spells CASSTSSGDNEQFF. CDR3 DNA: TGTGCCAGTAGTACATCTAGCGGCGACAATGAGCAGTTCTTC.

The chain combines TRBV2 with TRBJ2-7; weak D call: TRBD1 (5 bases). The V and J ends lost 3 bases and 1 base respectively, with 7 bases between them. CDR1 and CDR2 (germline): SNHLY, FYNNEI. This CDR3 is 13 amino acids long. This chain's CDR3 is CASSDRVSYEQYF. DNA for the CDR3: TGTGCCAGCAGTGACAGGGTTTCCTACGAGCAGTACTTC.

The rearrangement links TRBV5-5 to TRBJ1-4; TRBD1 agrees at 8 bases. This CDR3 contains 13 residues. The J segment lost 8 bases and the V segment lost 3 bases, leaving 3 bases of the junction unmatched. The germline gives CDR1 SGHKS, CDR2 YYEKEE (reference sequence). CDR3 nucleotide sequence: TGTGCCAGCAGCTGGGGACAGGAGGAAAAACTGTTTTTT. As protein: CASSWGQEEKLFF.

V and J are TRBV5-6 and TRBJ2-5, with D perhaps TRBD1 (5 bases). The V and J ends lost 0 bases and 5 bases respectively, with 11 bases between them. Germline lookup yields CDR1 SGHDT and CDR2 YYEEEE. This CDR3 is 14 amino acids long. CDR3 region: CASSLGQAGETQYF. CDR3 in DNA: TGTGCCAGCAGCTTGGGCCAGGCAGGGGAGACCCAGTACTTC.

The chain has TRBV7-8 and TRBJ2-3; D is ambiguous. The V end lost 5 bases, the J end lost 3 bases, and 6 bases lay between the germline ends. Germline V gene lookup returns CDR1 SGHVS and CDR2 FQNEAQ. The CDR3 runs to 12 residues. CDR3 amino acids: CASSVGTDTQYF. In DNA form, the CDR3 reads TGTGCCAGCAGCGTCGGGACAGATACGCAGTATTTT. Based on the CDR3 plus reference TRBV7-8 and TRBJ2-3, the full variable domain is GAGVSQSPRYKVAKRGQDVALRCDPISGHVSLFWYQQALGQGPEFLTYFQNEAQLDKSGLPSDRFFAERPEGSVSTLKIQRTQQEDSAVYLCASSVGTDTQYFGPGTRLTVL.

The chain carries TRBV6-1 and TRBJ2-7; 10 nucleotides align to TRBD1. CDR3 size: 14 residues. Looked up from germline, CDR1 is MNHNS and CDR2 is SASEGT. Germline trimming cut 6 bases from V and 0 bases from J; bases unmatched to any gene: 2. CDR3 sequence: CASRGQGVSYEQYF. In nucleotides, the CDR3 is TGTGCCAGCAGAGGACAGGGGGTCTCCTACGAGCAGTACTTC.

The chain links TRBV19 to TRBJ2-6, with D possibly matching TRBD2 (6 bases). Trimming cost V 3 bases and J 8 bases, with 8 bases left between them. CDR3 length equals 13 residues. The germline gives CDR1 LNHDA, CDR2 SQIVND (reference sequence). CDR3 nucleotides: TGTGCCAGTAGTATCCGGGAGTCCAACGTCCTGACTTTC. Encoded protein: CASSIRESNVLTF.

The V call is TRBV27, the J call TRBJ1-6, with D perhaps TRBD1 (5 bases). Germline CDR1 MNHEY, CDR2 SMNVEV (reference sequence). V lost 6 bases, J lost 7 bases, and 13 bases lay in between. The CDR3 sequence is 14 residues long. CDR3 in DNA: TGTGCCAGCAGGGTGGGGGGGACCAATTCACCCCTCCACTTT. It is translated as CASRVGGTNSPLHF.

The V and J genes are TRBV2 and TRBJ2-1, with D uncertain. V lost 5 bases and J 9 bases, leaving 14 bases between the germline ends. This CDR3 spans 13 amino acids. Germline values: CDR1 SNHLY, CDR2 FYNNEI. In nucleotides, the CDR3 is TGTGCCAGCAGTCCCATTTTGGGCTTTGAGCAGTTCTTC. It specifies CASSPILGFEQFF.

In nucleotides, the CDR3 is TGTGCCAGCAGGTTTGCCGGGGTGGCCTGGGAGGAGCAGTTCTTC. Translating it yields CASRFAGVAWEEQFF. The rearrangement joins TRBV5-8 to TRBJ2-1; perhaps TRBD2 as D (5 bases). Germline V gives CDR1 SGHTS, CDR2 YDEGEE. With 5 bases removed from V and 10 bases from J, the gap between germline ends came to 22 bases. The CDR3 loop spans 15 amino acids.

V usage is TRBV27 and J usage is TRBJ1-1; TRBD1 matches at 7 bases. Germline CDR1 MNHEY, CDR2 SMNVEV (reference sequence). The CDR3 totals 14 residues. V shed 3 bases and J 4 bases; nucleotides not matched to a gene: 5. The CDR3 region has the DNA TGTGCCAGCAGTTTCCGACAGGGAGGCACTGAAGCTTTCTTT. Translated: CASSFRQGGTEAFF.

The chain employs TRBV5-1 and TRBJ1-5, with TRBD1 matching over 9 bases. The CDR3 sequence is 14 residues long. Germline-derived CDR1 and CDR2 are SGHRS and YFSETQ. J lost 7 bases, V lost 5 bases, and 7 bases had no gene match. CDR3 DNA: TGCGCCAGCAGACCAGACAGGGGGGAGCAGCCCCAGCATTTT. This encodes CASRPDRGEQPQHF.